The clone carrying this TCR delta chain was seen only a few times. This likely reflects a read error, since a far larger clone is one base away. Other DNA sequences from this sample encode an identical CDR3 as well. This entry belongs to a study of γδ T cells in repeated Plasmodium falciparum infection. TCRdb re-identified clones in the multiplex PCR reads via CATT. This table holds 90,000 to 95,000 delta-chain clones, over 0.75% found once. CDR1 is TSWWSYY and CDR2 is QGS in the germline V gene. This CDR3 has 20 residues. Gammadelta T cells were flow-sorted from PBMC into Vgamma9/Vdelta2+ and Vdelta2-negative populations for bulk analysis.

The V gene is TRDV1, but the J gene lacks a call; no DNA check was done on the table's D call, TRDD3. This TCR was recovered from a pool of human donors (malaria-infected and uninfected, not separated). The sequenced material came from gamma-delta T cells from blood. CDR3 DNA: TGTGCTCTTGGGGAACTATTATTTCCAGGCCGGGGGGGGATACCCGATAAACTCATCTTC. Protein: CALGELLFPGRGGIPDKLIF.